Included here is one T cell receptor beta chain sequence, with context. These data come from a study of Ad26.COV2.S vaccination and SARS-CoV-2 variants. Treatment defined: roughly 20 received Ad26.COV2.S at low or high dose, single or two shots; about five received placebo; per-sample allocation not given. Samples analyzed were those drawn on day 63 after the first vaccine or placebo injection. Clones were sequenced by immunoSEQ multiplex PCR, and TCRdb holds only the in-frame ones, with some missing. The sample has about 400,000 clones; more than 75% are singletons. V was pared by 9 bases and J by 9 bases, with 7 bases of the junction left unmatched. CDR3 size: 11 residues. Germline CDR1 and CDR2: ENHRY and SYGVKD.

The sample in question was peripheral blood, obtained in a trial of Ad26.COV2.S vaccine versus placebo. This chain uses TRBV10-3 with TRBJ1-2; 7 bases agree with TRBD1. The receptor was derived from a person aged 18-65 years who received the Ad26.COV2.S COVID-19 vaccine or a placebo. For the CDR3, the DNA is TGTGCCATGCGACAGGGCTGGAGCTACACCTTC. The encoded protein is CAMRQGWSYTF.